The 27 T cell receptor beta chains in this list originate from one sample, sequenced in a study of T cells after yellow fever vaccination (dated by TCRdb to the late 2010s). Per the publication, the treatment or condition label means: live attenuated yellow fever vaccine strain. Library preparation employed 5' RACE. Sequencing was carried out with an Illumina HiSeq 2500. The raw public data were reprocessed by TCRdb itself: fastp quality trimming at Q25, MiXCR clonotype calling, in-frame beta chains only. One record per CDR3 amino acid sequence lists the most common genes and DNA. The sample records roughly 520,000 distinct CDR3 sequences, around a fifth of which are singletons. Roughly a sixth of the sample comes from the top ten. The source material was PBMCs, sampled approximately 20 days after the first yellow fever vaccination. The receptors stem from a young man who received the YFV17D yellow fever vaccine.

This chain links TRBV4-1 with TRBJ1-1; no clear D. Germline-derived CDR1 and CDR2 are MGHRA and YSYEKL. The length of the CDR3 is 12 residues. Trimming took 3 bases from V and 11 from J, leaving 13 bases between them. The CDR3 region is CASSHPYGGAFF. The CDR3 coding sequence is TGCGCCAGCAGCCACCCCTACGGCGGTGCTTTCTTT.

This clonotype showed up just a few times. This CDR3 is CSAGGGEYRQETQYF. The CDR3 bases are TGCAGCGCTGGCGGGGGGGAGTATCGCCAAGAGACCCAGTACTTC. This sequence joins TRBV29-1 and TRBJ2-5; 9 bases align to TRBD2. The germline CDR1 and CDR2 sequences are SQVTM and ANQGSEA. The V segment lost 7 bases and the J segment 1 base; nucleotides outside the gene matches: 10. This CDR3 comprises 15 residues.

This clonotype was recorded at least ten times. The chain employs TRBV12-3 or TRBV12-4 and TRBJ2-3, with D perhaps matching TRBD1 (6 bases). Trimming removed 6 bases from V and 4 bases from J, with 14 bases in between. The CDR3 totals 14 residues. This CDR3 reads CASSLDSEADTQYF. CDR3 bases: TGTGCCAGCAGCCTGGACAGCGAGGCAGATACGCAGTATTTT.

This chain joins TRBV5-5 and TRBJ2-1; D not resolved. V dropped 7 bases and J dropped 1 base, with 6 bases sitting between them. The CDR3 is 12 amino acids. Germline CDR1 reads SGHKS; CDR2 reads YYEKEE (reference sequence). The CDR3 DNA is TGTGCCAGCGCCCAATCCTACAATGAGCAGTTCTTC. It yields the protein CASAQSYNEQFF.

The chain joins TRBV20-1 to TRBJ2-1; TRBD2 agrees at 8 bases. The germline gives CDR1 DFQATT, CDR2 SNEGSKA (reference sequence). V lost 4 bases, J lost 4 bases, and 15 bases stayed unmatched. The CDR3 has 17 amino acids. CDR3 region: CSATQVRGGPGYNEQFF. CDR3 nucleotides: TGCAGTGCTACCCAAGTGCGCGGGGGGCCCGGATACAATGAGCAGTTCTTC.

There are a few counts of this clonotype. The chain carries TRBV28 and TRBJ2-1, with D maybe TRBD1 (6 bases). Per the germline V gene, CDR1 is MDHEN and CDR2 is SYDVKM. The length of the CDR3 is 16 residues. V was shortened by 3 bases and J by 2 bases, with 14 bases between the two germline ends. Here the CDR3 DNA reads TGTGCCAGCAGTTTTAGAACAGGGTACCCCTACAATGAGCAGTTCTTC. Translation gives CASSFRTGYPYNEQFF.

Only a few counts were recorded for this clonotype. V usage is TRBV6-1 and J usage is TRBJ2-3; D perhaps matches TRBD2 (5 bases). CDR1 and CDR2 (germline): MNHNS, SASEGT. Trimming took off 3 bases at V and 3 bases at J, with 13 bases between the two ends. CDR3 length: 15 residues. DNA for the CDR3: TGTGCCAGCAGTGATAGTGGAACTAGGACAGATACGCAGTATTTT. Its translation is CASSDSGTRTDTQYF.

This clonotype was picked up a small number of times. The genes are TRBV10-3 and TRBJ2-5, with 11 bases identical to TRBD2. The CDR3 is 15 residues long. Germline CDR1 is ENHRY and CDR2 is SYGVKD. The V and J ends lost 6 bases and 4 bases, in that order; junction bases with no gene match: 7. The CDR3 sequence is CAISAGTSGIETQYF. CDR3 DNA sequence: TGTGCCATCAGCGCCGGGACTAGCGGAATAGAGACCCAGTACTTC.

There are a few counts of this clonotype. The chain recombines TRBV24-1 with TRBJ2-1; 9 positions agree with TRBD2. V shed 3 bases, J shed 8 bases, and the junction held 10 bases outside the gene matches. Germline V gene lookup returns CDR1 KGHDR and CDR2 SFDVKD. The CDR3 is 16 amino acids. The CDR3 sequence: CATSDPAGGQRDEQFF. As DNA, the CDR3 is TGTGCCACCAGTGATCCGGCGGGGGGGCAACGGGATGAGCAGTTCTTC.

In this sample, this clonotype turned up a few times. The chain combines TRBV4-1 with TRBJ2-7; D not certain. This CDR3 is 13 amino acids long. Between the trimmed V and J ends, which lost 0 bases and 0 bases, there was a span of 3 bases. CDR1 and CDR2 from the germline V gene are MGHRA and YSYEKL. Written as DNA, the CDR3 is TGCGCCAGCAGCCAAGAACCCTCCTACGAGCAGTACGTC. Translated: CASSQEPSYEQYV.

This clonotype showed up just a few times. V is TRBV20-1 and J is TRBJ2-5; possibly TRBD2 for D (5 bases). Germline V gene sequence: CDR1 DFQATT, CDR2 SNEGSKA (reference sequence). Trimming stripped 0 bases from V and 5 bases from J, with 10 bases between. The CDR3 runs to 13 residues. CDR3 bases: TGCAGTGCTAGAGAAGCTAGCAGGGAGACCCAGTACTTC. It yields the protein CSAREASRETQYF.

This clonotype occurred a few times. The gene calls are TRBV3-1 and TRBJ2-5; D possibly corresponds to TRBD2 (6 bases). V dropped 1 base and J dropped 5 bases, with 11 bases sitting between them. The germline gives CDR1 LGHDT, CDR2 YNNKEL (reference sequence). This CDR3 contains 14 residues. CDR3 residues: CASSQVAGRETQYF. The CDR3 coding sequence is TGTGCCAGCAGCCAAGTCGCAGGGAGGGAGACCCAGTACTTC.

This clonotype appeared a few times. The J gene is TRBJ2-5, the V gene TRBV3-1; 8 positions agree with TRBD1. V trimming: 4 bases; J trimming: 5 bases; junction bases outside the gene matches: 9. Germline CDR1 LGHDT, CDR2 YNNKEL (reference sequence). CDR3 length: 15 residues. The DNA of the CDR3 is TGTGCCAGCAGCCGCCCTGGACAGGGCCGCGAGACCCAGTACTTC. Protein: CASSRPGQGRETQYF.

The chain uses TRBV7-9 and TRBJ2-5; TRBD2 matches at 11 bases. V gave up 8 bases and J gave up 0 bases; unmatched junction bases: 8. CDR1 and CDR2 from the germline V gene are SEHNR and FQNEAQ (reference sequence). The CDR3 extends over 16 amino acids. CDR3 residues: CASQLAGGLYQETQYF. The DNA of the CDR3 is TGTGCCAGCCAGCTAGCGGGGGGACTGTACCAAGAGACCCAGTACTTC.

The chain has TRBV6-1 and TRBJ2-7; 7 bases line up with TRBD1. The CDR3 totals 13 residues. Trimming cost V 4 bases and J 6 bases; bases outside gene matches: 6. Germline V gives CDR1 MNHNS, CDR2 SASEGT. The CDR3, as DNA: TGTGCCAGCAGTGCAGCGACAGGGTCCGAGCAGTACTTC. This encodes CASSAATGSEQYF.

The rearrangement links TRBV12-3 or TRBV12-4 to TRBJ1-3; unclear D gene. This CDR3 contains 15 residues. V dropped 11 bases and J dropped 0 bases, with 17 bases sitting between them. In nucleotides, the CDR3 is TGTGCCGGTTTTGGGCAAGGGAACTCTGGAAACACCATATATTTT. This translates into CAGFGQGNSGNTIYF.

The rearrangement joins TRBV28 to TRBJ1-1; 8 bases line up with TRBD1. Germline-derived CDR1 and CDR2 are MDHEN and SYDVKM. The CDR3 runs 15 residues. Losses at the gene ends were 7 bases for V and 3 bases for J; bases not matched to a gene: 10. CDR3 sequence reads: CASIPHDRGDTEAFF. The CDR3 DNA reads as TGTGCCAGCATTCCTCACGACAGGGGAGACACTGAAGCTTTCTTT.

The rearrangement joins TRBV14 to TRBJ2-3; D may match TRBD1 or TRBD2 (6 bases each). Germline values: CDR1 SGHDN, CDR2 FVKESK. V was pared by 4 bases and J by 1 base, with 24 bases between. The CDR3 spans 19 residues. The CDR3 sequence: CASSRSTWFGGPGTDTQYF. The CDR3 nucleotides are TGTGCCAGCAGCCGAAGTACATGGTTTGGGGGGCCAGGCACAGATACGCAGTATTTT.

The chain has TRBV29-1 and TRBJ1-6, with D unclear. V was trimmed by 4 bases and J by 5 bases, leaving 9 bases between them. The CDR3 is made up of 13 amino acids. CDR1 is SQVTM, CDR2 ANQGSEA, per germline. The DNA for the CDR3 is TGCAGCGTTGGGTGGCATGATAATTCACCCCTCCACTTT. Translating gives CSVGWHDNSPLHF.

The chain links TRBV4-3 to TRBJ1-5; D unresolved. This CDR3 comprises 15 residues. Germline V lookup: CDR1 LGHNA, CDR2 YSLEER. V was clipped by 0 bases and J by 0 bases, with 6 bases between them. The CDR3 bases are TGCGCCAGCAGCCAAGATTGGCATAGCAATCAGCCCCAGCATTTT. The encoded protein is CASSQDWHSNQPQHF.

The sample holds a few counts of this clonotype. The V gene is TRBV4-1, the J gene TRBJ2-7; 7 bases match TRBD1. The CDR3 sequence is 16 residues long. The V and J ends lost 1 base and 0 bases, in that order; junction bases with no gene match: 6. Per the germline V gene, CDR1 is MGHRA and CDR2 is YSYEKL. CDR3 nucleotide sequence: TGCGCCAGCAGCCAAGGGACAGGCTGGAGCTCCTACGAGCAGTACTTC. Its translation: CASSQGTGWSSYEQYF.

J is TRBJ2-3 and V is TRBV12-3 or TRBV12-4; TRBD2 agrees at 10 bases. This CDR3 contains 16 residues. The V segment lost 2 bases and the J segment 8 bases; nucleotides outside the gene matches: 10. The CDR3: CASSLQSGGGKSTQYF. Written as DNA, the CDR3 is TGTGCCAGCAGTTTACAAAGCGGGGGGGGAAAAAGTACGCAGTATTTT.

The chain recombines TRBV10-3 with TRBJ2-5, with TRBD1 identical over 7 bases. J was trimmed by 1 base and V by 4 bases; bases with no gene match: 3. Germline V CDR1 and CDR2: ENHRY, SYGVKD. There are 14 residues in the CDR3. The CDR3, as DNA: TGTGCCATCAGTGGGGGGACAGCCCAAGAGACCCAGTACTTC. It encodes CAISGGTAQETQYF.

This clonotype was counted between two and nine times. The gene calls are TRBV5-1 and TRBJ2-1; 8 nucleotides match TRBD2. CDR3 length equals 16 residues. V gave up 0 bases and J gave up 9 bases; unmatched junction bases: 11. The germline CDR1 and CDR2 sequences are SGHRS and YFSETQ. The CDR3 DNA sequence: TGCGCCAGCAGCTTGGCTACCGGGGGGGCCGGTGGTGAGCAGTTCTTC. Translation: CASSLATGGAGGEQFF.

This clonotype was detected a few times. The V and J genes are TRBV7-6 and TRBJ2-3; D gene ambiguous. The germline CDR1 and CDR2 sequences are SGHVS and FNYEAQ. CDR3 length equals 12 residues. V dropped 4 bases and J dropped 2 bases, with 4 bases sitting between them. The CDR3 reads CASSWYTDTQYF. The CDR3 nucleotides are TGTGCCAGCAGCTGGTACACAGATACGCAGTATTTT.

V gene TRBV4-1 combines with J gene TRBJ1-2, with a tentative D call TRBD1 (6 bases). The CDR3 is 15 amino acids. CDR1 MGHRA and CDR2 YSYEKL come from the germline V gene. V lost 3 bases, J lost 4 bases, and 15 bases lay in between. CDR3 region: CASSHLQGWGYGYTF. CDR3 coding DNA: TGCGCCAGCAGCCATTTACAGGGATGGGGCTATGGCTACACCTTC.

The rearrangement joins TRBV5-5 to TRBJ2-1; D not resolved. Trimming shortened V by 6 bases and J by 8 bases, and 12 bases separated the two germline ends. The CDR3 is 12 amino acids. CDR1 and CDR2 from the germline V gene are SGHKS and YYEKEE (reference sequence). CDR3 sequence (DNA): TGTGCCAGCACCAGGATTTCGGATGAGCAGTTCTTC. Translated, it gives CASTRISDEQFF.